This TCR beta chain was recovered during a study of PD-1 blockade in mismatch repair-deficient tumors. Only one count was recorded for this clone. Measured with immunoSEQ multiplex PCR; TCRdb has only the in-frame clones, and not every one. The table records fewer than 45,000 clones, approximately 81% of them present only once. The CDR3 covers 16 residues. Per germline, CDR1 SEHNR and CDR2 FQNEAQ (reference sequence). The V segment lost 4 bases and the J segment 0 bases; nucleotides outside the gene matches: 6. Sequences were derived from peripheral blood, sampled approximately 1.5 years after starting pembrolizumab. The TCR sequence derives from an adult with mismatch repair-deficient cancer. The rearrangement links TRBV7-9 to TRBJ2-4; 7 bases line up with TRBD1. In DNA, the CDR3 is TGTGCCAGCAGCTGGTCCGGGACAGAAGCCAAAAACATTCAGTACTTC. This gives the protein CASSWSGTEAKNIQYF.